These 14 T cell receptor beta chains originate from one sample sequenced in a study of CD8 T cells in ankylosing spondylitis. Each CDR3 protein is one row after TCRdb ran MiXCR on the 5' RACE reads. The repertoire holds 500,000 to 550,000 distinct CDR3 sequences, with about 12% as singletons. These TCRs are of unknown antigen specificity. General observations from the study: The study identified a TCR beta motif of under 10 highly homologous variants that appeared characteristic of ankylosing spondylitis blood.

Specimen: blood, either unsorted or a sorted T cell fraction (not recorded which). The receptor source for this set is a male donor with ankylosing spondylitis.

In its sample, this clonotype was seen a few times. The chain recombines TRBV3-1 with TRBJ1-2, with D unresolved. Germline CDR1 LGHDT, CDR2 YNNKEL (reference sequence). The CDR3 has 14 residues. With 1 base removed from V and 2 bases from J, the gap between germline ends came to 8 bases. Here the CDR3 reads CASSQVDGNYGYTF. The CDR3 coding sequence is TGTGCCAGCAGCCAAGTCGACGGGAACTATGGCTACACCTTC.

This clonotype has ten or more counts. Here the CDR3 DNA reads TGTGCCAGCAGCTCCAGGGGGACTAGCGGGTTTTCCGAGCAGTTCTTC. Protein product: CASSSRGTSGFSEQFF. This chain joins TRBV12-3 or TRBV12-4 and TRBJ2-1; 12 bases are shared with TRBD2. V trimming: 6 bases; J trimming: 10 bases; junction bases outside the gene matches: 13. The CDR3 sequence is 16 residues long.

This chain joins TRBV7-9 and TRBJ2-7; 12 bases line up with TRBD2. Germline-derived CDR1 and CDR2 are SEHNR and FQNEAQ (reference sequence). V trimming: 1 base; J trimming: 1 base; junction bases outside the gene matches: 2. The CDR3 covers 16 residues. CDR3 coding DNA: TGTGCCAGCAGCTTAGGGACTAGCGGGACTTCCTACGAGCAGTACTTC. This gives the protein CASSLGTSGTSYEQYF.

This clonotype was counted many times. The V gene is TRBV12-3 or TRBV12-4, the J gene TRBJ2-3, with D maybe TRBD2 (6 bases). V shed 0 bases and J shed 4 bases, with 11 bases lying between them. The length of the CDR3 is 15 residues. CDR3 DNA: TGTGCCAGCAGTTTAGCGGGAGGTTTCGCAGATACGCAGTATTTT. Its translation is CASSLAGGFADTQYF.

In this sample, this clonotype turned up a few times. The chain employs TRBV6-1 and TRBJ2-1, with 7 bases matching TRBD1. The length of the CDR3 is 15 residues. V lost 5 bases and J lost 4; bases outside the gene matches: 8. Germline assignment: CDR1 MNHNS and CDR2 SASEGT. The CDR3 DNA follows: TGTGCCAGCAGTACCCGGGACAGTGCTTACAATGAGCAGTTCTTC. Translation gives CASSTRDSAYNEQFF.

This clonotype turned up a few times. This chain uses TRBV20-1 with TRBJ1-1; D possibly corresponds to TRBD1 (5 bases). CDR3 length: 14 amino acids. V shed 1 base and J shed 1 base, with 10 bases lying between them. CDR1 is DFQATT and CDR2 is SNEGSKA in the germline V gene (reference sequence). The CDR3 is CSARGGTTNTEAFF. The CDR3 DNA follows: TGCAGTGCTAGAGGGGGCACGACGAACACTGAAGCTTTCTTT.

V is TRBV3-1 and J is TRBJ2-7, with TRBD2 matching 11 bases. CDR1 LGHDT and CDR2 YNNKEL come from the germline V gene (reference sequence). Losses at the gene ends were 4 bases for V and 5 bases for J; bases not matched to a gene: 16. The CDR3 runs 18 residues. The CDR3 bases are TGTGCCAGCAGCCCTCGACTAGCGGGATCGATCACCATCCACGAGCAGTACTTC. This sequence encodes CASSPRLAGSITIHEQYF.

The table lists this clonotype with a few counts. This chain connects TRBV20-1 to TRBJ2-5; 8 bases map to TRBD2. CDR3 length: 13 residues. V shed 6 bases, J shed 4 bases, and the junction held 7 bases outside the gene matches. The V gene's germline CDR1 is DFQATT and CDR2 SNEGSKA (reference sequence). As DNA, the CDR3 is TGCAGTGCATGGGGACTAGATGGAGAGACCCAGTACTTC. Translation gives CSAWGLDGETQYF.

CDR3 amino acids: CASRLVGTANTGELFF. The CDR3 nucleotides are TGTGCCAGCAGGTTGGTTGGGACAGCGAACACCGGGGAGCTGTTTTTT. The V call is TRBV6-1, the J call TRBJ2-2; 7 bases fit TRBD1. J was trimmed by 0 bases and V by 6 bases; bases with no gene match: 7. The length of the CDR3 is 16 residues. CDR1 is MNHNS, CDR2 SASEGT, per germline.

V gene TRBV15 combines with J gene TRBJ2-5; 9 nucleotides agree with TRBD1. V dropped 4 bases and J dropped 5; count of bases not matched to a gene: 8. Germline V gene data show CDR1 as LNHNV and CDR2 as YYDKDF (reference sequence). The CDR3 covers 15 residues. The CDR3 sequence is CATSNWDREAETQYF. CDR3 bases: TGTGCCACCAGCAACTGGGACAGGGAAGCGGAGACCCAGTACTTC.

This clonotype was detected many times. The V call is TRBV5-1, the J call TRBJ1-1; D gene ambiguous. Germline V gives CDR1 SGHRS, CDR2 YFSETQ. V dropped 3 bases and J dropped 1 base, with 10 bases sitting between them. The CDR3 is 14 residues long. CDR3 protein: CASSYGRENTEAFF. CDR3 in DNA: TGCGCCAGCAGCTACGGACGGGAGAACACTGAAGCTTTCTTT.

This clonotype was seen a handful of times. The chain recombines TRBV11-2 with TRBJ2-1; no clear D. Trimming pared 4 bases from V and 3 bases from J, leaving 10 bases between. There are 14 residues in the CDR3. Germline loops: CDR1 SGHAT, CDR2 FQNNGV. This CDR3 reads CASSYSVGYNEQFF. As DNA, the CDR3 is TGTGCCAGCAGCTACTCGGTTGGCTACAATGAGCAGTTCTTC.

The rearrangement joins TRBV5-1 to TRBJ2-2, with a possible D match to TRBD1 (6 bases). This CDR3 comprises 15 residues. From germline, CDR1 is SGHRS and CDR2 YFSETQ. V lost 0 bases, J lost 8 bases, and 14 bases lay in between. Written as DNA, the CDR3 is TGCGCCAGCAGCTTGGAGACAGGACATGCAGGGGAGCTGTTTTTT. Translated, it gives CASSLETGHAGELFF. Supplemented by reference TRBV5-1 and TRBJ2-2, the full variable domain reads KAGVTQTPRYLIKTRGQQVTLSCSPISGHRSVSWYQQTPGQGLQFLFEYFSETQRNKGNFPGRFSGRQFSNSRSEMNVSTLELGDSALYLCASSLETGHAGELFFGEGSRLTVL.

The V and J genes are TRBV25-1 and TRBJ1-1; 7 nucleotides line up with TRBD1. The CDR3 has 13 residues. V was clipped by 7 bases and J by 11 bases; unmatched bases: 13. The germline CDR1 and CDR2 sequences are MGHDK and SYGVNS. CDR3 protein: CASISRGNRGAFF. CDR3 nucleotides: TGTGCCAGCATTAGCAGGGGGAATAGAGGGGCTTTCTTT.